A selection of T cell receptor beta chains follows, all from one sample in a study of cytomegalovirus exposure and HLA in healthy donors. Data came from immunoSEQ multiplex PCR; TCRdb stores just in-frame clones and leaves some out. Counted here are 130,000 to 150,000 clones, around 67% occurring once; the ten biggest clones make up 1.6%. What was sequenced was PBMCs. Receptors were obtained from a woman under 30 in good health and CMV-seronegative. CDR3s include the opening cysteine and the closing phenylalanine or tryptophan. Fields, in order: J gene, D gene, clone size, V gene, CDR3 length, CDR3 DNA, CDR3 protein. A D gene is named only where the DNA matches it firmly. Clone sizes are given selectively: once, few, many, or a class where the clone is expanded.

>TRBJ2-1|TRBD1|few|TRBV7-3|13
TGTGCCAGCAGCTTATTGGACAGGCATGAGCAGTTCTTC
CASSLLDRHEQFF
>TRBJ2-4|TRBD2|NA|TRBV19|14
TGTGCCAGTGGGGGGAGGGCTACCAAAAACATTCAGTACTTC
CASGGRATKNIQYF
>TRBJ1-3|NA|NA|TRBV6-6|16
TGTGCCAGCAGTTACGGGACACTGAGCTCTGGAAACACCATATATTTT
CASSYGTLSSGNTIYF
>TRBJ2-7|TRBD1|NA|TRBV4-3|15
TGCGCCAGCAGCATGAGCCGGGACAGCATCCGGGAGCAGTACTTC
CASSMSRDSIREQYF
>TRBJ1-2|TRBD1|NA|TRBV4-1|14
TGCGCCAGCAGCCACTCGGGACAGCCGTGGGGCTACACCTTC
CASSHSGQPWGYTF
>TRBJ1-2|NA|NA|TRBV5-1|13
TGCGCCAGCAGCTTGGTGGAAGCGGCTGGCTACACCTTC
CASSLVEAAGYTF
>TRBJ1-4|NA|NA|TRBV10-2|12
TGCGCCAGCACCGGAGGAGGTGAAAAACTGTTTTTT
CASTGGGEKLFF
>TRBJ2-3|TRBD1|NA|TRBV2|14
TGTGCCAGCAGTCGGGACAGGGGGACAGATACGCAGTATTTT
CASSRDRGTDTQYF
>TRBJ2-6|TRBD1|NA|TRBV28|16
TGTGCCACATCCGGGACAGGGGGCACTGGGGCCAACGTCCTGACTTTC
CATSGTGGTGANVLTF
>TRBJ1-1|TRBD1|NA|TRBV6-6|14
TGTGCCAGCAACAGACAGGGGGTAGACACTGAAGCTTTCTTT
CASNRQGVDTEAFF